This record concerns one T cell receptor (beta chain) sequence. The antigen is not known. Healthy bone marrow donors supplied every sample. This entry is derived from a study of cytomegalovirus exposure and HLA in healthy donors. Study observations and caveats: Investigators reported 150 to 200 TCR beta chains as tied to cytomegalovirus. Later analysis identified a missense DCLRE1C variant that was linked to TCR beta V- and J-gene trimming.

PCR employed 60 Vbeta and 13 Jbeta primers. TCRdb's table, derived via immunoSEQ multiplex PCR, lists solely in-frame clones and lacks some. The sample lists about 190,000 clones, 75% to 85% seen once, with around 0.69% in the top ten. The CDR3 is 14 amino acids. V lost 0 bases and J 3 bases, leaving 9 bases between the germline ends. Germline-derived CDR1 and CDR2 are SGHRS and YFSETQ. The V call is TRBV5-1, the J call TRBJ1-1; weak D call: TRBD1 (5 bases). The receptor's source is a boy between 10 and 17 years old in good health and CMV-seronegative. Sequencing was carried out using PBMCs. In DNA, the CDR3 is TGCGCCAGCAGCTTGGCAGGCAGGGACACTGAAGCTTTCTTT. This codes for CASSLAGRDTEAFF.